This record looks at one T cell receptor (beta chain) sequence and its context. Its antigen remains unidentified. The method behind the library was the immunoSEQ multiplex PCR assay. A mixture of 60 forward primers for TCR Vbeta segments and 13 reverse primers for TCR Jbeta segments was used in the multiplex PCR. The CDR3 region of rearranged TCR beta genes was amplified from genomic DNA with a multiplex PCR assay. On the Illumina HiSeq System, the amplified TCR beta libraries were sequenced as 87-base-pair reads. Per the authors' processing: In a later analysis, roughly 80 million unique TCR beta chains were counted across the roughly 670 repertoires, and approximately 11 million of these chains were shared by at least two donors. A nearest-neighbor algorithm error-corrected the raw reads and collapsed the reads into unique sequences, merging closely related sequences to remove PCR and sequencing errors. Alignment of CDR3 sequences to IMGT reference sequences was used to assign V, D and J gene segments. For a sequence to be retained, a match of at least six nucleotides to both a V gene segment and a J gene segment was required. A rearrangement was called productive if the CDR3 had no stop codons and remained in frame with V and J, and every other rearrangement was called non-productive. CDR3 was defined according to IMGT convention as the region running from the second conserved V-encoded cysteine to the conserved J-encoded phenylalanine. The earlier analysis of about 610 of the donors excluded any sequence lacking an unambiguous match to a single V gene segment. In an earlier analysis of approximately 500 of the donors, a V segment was called functional when productive rearrangements were above 56.7%, and segregating when the standard deviation between donors exceeded 5%. A statistical classification framework was developed to diagnose cytomegalovirus status using the catalog of TCR beta chain sequences. A later analysis assigned V and J genes by comparing TCR nucleotide sequences with IMGT/GENE-DB human TR gene sequences. The TCRdist pipeline was used in a later analysis to assign CDR3 sequences and most-parsimonious VDJ recombination scenarios. A later analysis defined each TCR beta chain by its CDR3 amino acid sequence plus V-gene family, and excluded reads lacking a unique V-gene family. In a later analysis, 450 to 600 highly shared, low-generation-probability nucleotide sequences were removed to address suspected cross-contamination and a sequencing artifact. In a later analysis, a clonal expansion index was calculated for each public chain from normalized within-repertoire ranks of inferred template counts. In a later analysis, generation probabilities were computed with a VDJ recombination model fitted to out-of-frame rearrangements, and the resulting probabilities were checked against IGoR. In a later analysis, TCR-TCR, TCR-HLA and TCR-CMV co-occurrence was scored with hypergeometric tests, and a repertoire-size bias correction was applied to TCR pairs. To estimate false discovery rates, a later analysis permuted the HLA or CMV assignments 20 times. In a later analysis, co-occurring TCRs were grouped using DBSCAN, and TCRdist sequence similarity was added for clustering within HLA-allele-positive subsets. Co-occurrence clustering excluded repertoires with fewer than 30,000 or more than 120,000 public chains, plus five with anomalous nucleotide sharing. As stored in TCRdb, this immuneACCESS dataset retains in-frame rearrangements with V and J assigned. A fraction of the clones does not appear; measured against another copy, unresolved V genes explain less than half of the discrepancy, and the remainder lacks a known reason. V and J calls and clone size are those listed in that table; D and trimming were worked out from the DNA. The sample's clone listing holds roughly 30,000 clones. The top ten clonotypes cover 3% to 4% of the sample.

These data come from a study of cytomegalovirus exposure and HLA in healthy donors (dated by TCRdb to about 2017). Context from the whole study: In an earlier analysis of approximately 500 of the donors, 250 to 350 Gb of sequence data and approximately 100 million unique TCR beta sequences from about 179 million T cells were reported. Approximately 300 gigabases of sequencing data and around 90 million unique TCR sequences made up an early release that covered some 640 HLA-typed donors. Of the roughly 400 genotyped donors, roughly 80% fell in the genetic ancestry cluster associated with self-reported Caucasian donors. The aim of the study was to test whether cataloging public T cell receptors could identify signatures of past pathogen exposure. The T cell repertoires of under 700 subjects were profiled by immunosequencing and related to cytomegalovirus serostatus. In addition to the first cohort of 666 subjects, a separate validation cohort of over 90 different subjects was used. To predict cytomegalovirus infection status, the study combined high-throughput TCR immunosequencing, statistical association of individual TCRs with disease status, and machine learning. To study patterns of TCR occurrence, a later analysis re-analyzed previously published TCR beta repertoires from 700 or so donors and added high-resolution HLA genotyping. Rather than using new phenotypic data, the later analysis identified candidate immune exposures from TCR beta sequences and from how often those sequences occurred across donors. An earlier analysis of some 500 of the donors applied high-throughput TCR beta sequencing to assess whether each TCR beta V gene segment acted as functional or pseudogenic. Alongside the repertoire data, information on donor age, sex, ethnicity and CMV serostatus was compiled. A later genetic analysis took genome-wide SNP genotypes for about three fifths of the roughly 700 donors and used that subset as a discovery cohort. All discovery cohort repertoires had been generated using a single sequencing platform. Both class I and class II loci were covered by HLA typing, at four-digit resolution. Typing coverage differed by locus: A, B, C, DRB1 and DQB1 were typed in about 620-640 donors, DQA1 in 522, DPA1 in around 580, and DPB1 in just under 480. Several DR-DQ haplotypes were treated as single units for association and clustering because of strong linkage in the cohort. Among around 400 genotyped donors of the cohort, an average of about 240,000 unique TCR beta nucleotide sequences was sequenced per donor, of which about 20% were non-productive.

General conclusions and limits of the study: Because counts were too low, about 17 rarely observed V segments, including chromosome 9 orphons, were excluded from the earlier analysis of some 540 of the donors. In vitro tests confirmed that three of the cytomegalovirus-associated TCR beta chains recognize cytomegalovirus antigens. The sequencing pipeline was judged likely to have produced a cluster of highly shared sequence variants as a technical artifact. It was suggested by the authors that the approach could potentially be generalized to other disease states and immunological phenotypes. Presence/absence analyses assumed roughly uniform sequencing depth across donors, an assumption that may not hold. Some IMGT-functional V segments, including TRBV6-2 and TRBV6-3, could not be distinguished by the 87-base-pair reads and were therefore excluded. Specific HLA alleles were associated with over 15,000 TCR beta sequences at a false discovery rate of 0.05 in a later analysis. HLA typing was unavailable for some donors at each locus, so association tests used only the typed subset. Linkage disequilibrium might explain the correlated functional status among segregating V segments, but an unknown experimental factor could not be excluded. Most CMV-associated TCR beta chains appeared to be HLA-restricted in a later analysis, and the HLA associations seemed to be driven largely by CMV exposure. In this cohort, only TCR beta chains were sequenced, and detectable features were limited by the absence of alpha or paired-chain data. Compared with the approximately 720-donor mean, donors in an Asian-associated ancestry cluster had fewer N-insertions in productive TCRs, according to a later genetic analysis. A further reported finding was that TCR beta sequences accurately predicted the HLA-A and HLA-B alleles for most subjects in the first cohort. Most TCR sequences were observed very rarely across donors, whereas some public TCRs were present in many individuals. Compared with equally common non-associated chains, HLA-associated TCR beta chains in a later analysis were more clonally expanded and had lower generation probabilities. In both the original and validation cohorts, the classifier was reported to diagnose cytomegalovirus status with high specificity and sensitivity. Several of the top co-occurrence clusters appeared to be linked to parvovirus B19, influenza, CMV and Epstein-Barr virus, according to a later analysis. For the cohort, immune exposure information was limited to CMV serostatus. Strong co-occurrence of HLA alleles, especially DR and DQ, made assigning TCR associations to individual alleles difficult. According to a later analysis, TCR association rates differed among HLA loci, with DRB1 alleles showing the most associated TCRs and HLA-C alleles showing the fewest. A later genetic analysis associated a missense DCLRE1C variant with V-gene and J-gene trimming of TCR beta chains, and an independent cohort replicated the association. In an earlier analysis of over 550 of the donors, most TCR beta V segments were observed in productive rearrangements about 87% or about 30% of the time, broadly matching IMGT annotations. A total of 164 TCR beta chains were listed by the study as associated with cytomegalovirus.

Trimming removed 6 bases from V and 1 base from J; the gene matches leave 2 bases unexplained. The CDR3 has 15 amino acids, counting the end cysteine and phenylalanine. Only the CDR3 DNA stays, 45 bases, in frame from base 1. According to the germline V gene (reference sequence), CDR1 reads LNHDA and CDR2 reads SQIVND. The cohort comprised 666 healthy bone marrow donors. Cohort members were all nominally healthy when sampled, although unrecorded immune exposures were likely present. The donor was CMV seropositive and was included in the group of approximately 310 seropositive cohort members. Each donor provided a peripheral blood sample, and peripheral blood mononuclear cells were used for TCR beta sequencing. The Qiagen DNeasy Blood Extraction Kit was used to extract genomic DNA from the blood cell samples.

What was sequenced was PBMCs. The chain links TRBV19 with TRBJ2-1; 11 bases in the middle match TRBD2. This sequence originates from a woman in her thirties or forties in good health and CMV-seropositive. The CDR3 region has the sequence CASSRTSGSYNEQFF. In nucleotide form, the sequence is TGTGCCAGTAGCCGGACTAGCGGGTCCTACAATGAGCAGTTCTTC.